The clone carrying this T cell receptor beta chain was counted at least ten times. The antigen remains undetermined. Germline values: CDR1 SGHTA, CDR2 FQGTGA. J lost 3 bases, V lost 3 bases, and 1 base had no gene match. The CDR3 runs to 13 residues. TCRdb recomputed calls from the reads with MiXCR, one row per CDR3 protein. The sample includes under 250,000 distinct CDR3 sequences, roughly 6.5% seen only once; the top ten take around 6.9%. This sample was included in a study of T cell repertoires in cytomegalovirus infection. Looking at the study overall: Evidence of both CMV infection and a matching HLA type came from public TCR beta signatures.

The study, taken as a whole, reports: Across the ex vivo response, the dominant clonotypes were HLA-C-restricted CMV-specific TCR beta clonotypes. The cumulative frequency of public TCR beta families identified carriers of CMV plus the relevant HLA.

The receptor's source is a human donor in good health (CMV status not recorded). Some clones in this sample may be carry-over from other donors' samples. Sequencing was done on a sample of PBMCs. This chain connects TRBV7-3 to TRBJ2-7; 8 bases line up with TRBD1. The CDR3 bases are TGTGCCAGCAGCTTCGACAGGGGCTACGAGCAGTACTTC. It yields the protein CASSFDRGYEQYF. The full variable domain, in which reference TRBV7-3 and TRBJ2-7 provide the parts outside the CDR3, is GAGVSQTPSNKVTEKGKYVELRCDPISGHTALYWYRQSLGQGPEFLIYFQGTGAADDSGLPNDRFFAVRPEGSVSTLKIQRTERGDSAVYLCASSFDRGYEQYFGPGTRLTVT.